This TCR beta chain was documented in a study of control samples from healthy donors and cancer patients. Assay used: immunoSEQ multiplex PCR; TCRdb lists only in-frame clones, some missing. The sample consists of over 150,000 clones, about nine tenths of them appearing once. Germline CDR1 SQVTM, CDR2 ANQGSEA. This CDR3 comprises 13 residues. The J segment lost 0 bases and the V segment lost 7 bases, leaving 5 bases of the junction unmatched. Sequences were obtained from blood. This receptor was taken from a woman aged 40 to 50 in good health. The chain recombines TRBV29-1 with TRBJ1-1, with 7 bases that match TRBD1. The CDR3 region has the DNA TGCAGCGCCCTGGGACAGATGAACACTGAAGCTTTCTTT. Translating it yields CSALGQMNTEAFF.